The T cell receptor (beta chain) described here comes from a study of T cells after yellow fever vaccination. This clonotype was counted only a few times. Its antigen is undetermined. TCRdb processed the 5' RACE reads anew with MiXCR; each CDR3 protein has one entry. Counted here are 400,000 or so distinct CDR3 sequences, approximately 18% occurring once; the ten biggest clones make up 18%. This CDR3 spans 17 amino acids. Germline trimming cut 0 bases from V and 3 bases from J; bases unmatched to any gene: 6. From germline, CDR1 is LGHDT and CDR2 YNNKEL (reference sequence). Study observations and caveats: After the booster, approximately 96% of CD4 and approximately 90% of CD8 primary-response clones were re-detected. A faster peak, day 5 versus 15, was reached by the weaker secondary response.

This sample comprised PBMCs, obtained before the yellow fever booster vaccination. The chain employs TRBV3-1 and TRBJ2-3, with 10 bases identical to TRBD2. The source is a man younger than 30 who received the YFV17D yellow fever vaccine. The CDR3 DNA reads TGTGCCAGCAGCCAAGATAATGCACTAGCGGGGACAGATACGCAGTATTTT. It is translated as CASSQDNALAGTDTQYF.